Included here is one T cell receptor (beta chain) sequence, with context. This sample was included in a study of blood T cell repertoires in COVID-19. As for the study in general: COVID-19 samples, acute and convalescent, were from the United States, Italy and Spain. Sources were T cells, B-cell-depleted T cells, or PBMCs; the material itself was cDNA or gDNA.

Germline lookup yields CDR1 SGHRS and CDR2 YFSETQ. With 5 bases removed from V and 0 bases from J, the gap between germline ends came to 13 bases. The CDR3 is 15 amino acids. Under the authors' procedure: The authors estimated nucleated cell counts from reference gene primer amplification. Clones were sequenced by immunoSEQ multiplex PCR, and TCRdb holds only the in-frame ones, with some missing. The D gene and trimming were derived from the DNA, and the V and J assignments and clone size from that table. The sample records approximately 300,000 clones, around 88% being singletons. The chain joins TRBV5-1 to TRBJ2-3; TRBD2 is a possible D gene (6 bases). Sequencing was done on a sample of peripheral blood. This sequence originates from a woman in her forties or fifties with acute or convalescent COVID-19. The CDR3 loop is CASSNSGASTDTQYF. DNA for the CDR3: TGCGCCAGCAGTAATAGCGGAGCTAGCACAGATACGCAGTATTTT.